The 20 T cell receptor beta chains given below trace back to one sample, sequenced in a study of blood T cell repertoires in COVID-19. The table came from immunoSEQ multiplex PCR; TCRdb's copy has only in-frame clones and leaves some out. Of around 220,000 clones in the sample, approximately 84% were seen once. Sequenced: peripheral blood. The origin of the receptors is a man aged 45-65 years with acute or convalescent COVID-19.

The CDR3 sequence: CASSLGRDEQFF. The CDR3 DNA follows: TGCGCCAGCAGCCTCGGTCGGGATGAGCAGTTCTTC. The chain couples TRBV4-1 to TRBJ2-1, with unresolved D. The germline CDR1 and CDR2 sequences are MGHRA and YSYEKL. This CDR3 spans 12 amino acids. Between the trimmed V and J ends, which lost 4 bases and 8 bases, there was a span of 9 bases.

The V and J genes are TRBV27 and TRBJ1-2; D perhaps matches TRBD1 (5 bases). This CDR3 comprises 15 residues. The V end was cut by 2 bases, the J end by 2 bases, with 12 bases between. CDR1 MNHEY and CDR2 SMNVEV come from the germline V gene (reference sequence). The CDR3 sequence is CASSLVGDLNYGYTF. CDR3 nucleotide sequence: TGTGCCAGCAGTTTAGTTGGGGACTTGAACTATGGCTACACCTTC.

This sequence joins TRBV3-1 (or the pseudogene TRBV3-2) and TRBJ1-2; no firm D call. V was cut by 6 bases and J by 6 bases, with 8 bases left in between. The CDR3 runs to 11 residues. Germline V gene lookup returns CDR1 LGHDT and CDR2 YNNKEL (reference sequence). The CDR3 bases are TGTGCCAGCAGTAAGGGAGATGGCTACACCTTC. Translated: CASSKGDGYTF.

V is TRBV20-1 and J is TRBJ1-5; weak D call: TRBD1 (5 bases). V lost 3 bases and J 7 bases, leaving 10 bases between the germline ends. The CDR3 extends over 12 amino acids. The germline V gene has CDR1 DFQATT and CDR2 SNEGSKA (reference sequence). The CDR3 spells CSASLREQPQHF. The DNA of the CDR3 is TGCAGTGCTAGTCTCAGGGAACAGCCCCAGCATTTT.

The gene calls are TRBV6-5 and TRBJ1-5, with D maybe TRBD1 (5 bases). Germline V CDR1 and CDR2: MNHEY, SVGAGI. V was clipped by 10 bases and J by 2 bases, with 15 bases between them. CDR3 length: 14 residues. CDR3 loop: CAIAARGGNQPQHF. DNA of the CDR3: TGTGCCATCGCTGCACGGGGGGGCAATCAGCCCCAGCATTTT.

This chain links TRBV9 with TRBJ1-2; perhaps TRBD1 as D (5 bases). Germline lookup yields CDR1 SGDLS and CDR2 YYNGEE. CDR3 length: 13 amino acids. V dropped 3 bases and J dropped 4 bases, with 10 bases sitting between them. The DNA for the CDR3 is TGTGCCAGCAGCGAGAGCAGGGTCTATGGCTACACCTTC. Protein sequence: CASSESRVYGYTF. The complete variable domain, with remaining parts taken from reference TRBV9 and TRBJ1-2, reads DSGVTQTPKHLITATGQRVTLRCSPRSGDLSVYWYQQSLDQGLQFLIQYYNGEERAKGNILERFSAQQFPDLHSELNLSSLELGDSALYFCASSESRVYGYTFGSGTRLTVV.

V is TRBV4-2 and J is TRBJ2-7; 8 nucleotides align to TRBD2. CDR3 length: 18 residues. CDR1 is LGHNA and CDR2 is YNFKEQ in the germline V gene. The trim removed 1 base at V and 0 bases at J, leaving 11 bases unmatched. Here the CDR3 reads CASSQVYGGEVGSYEQYF. DNA for the CDR3: TGTGCCAGCAGCCAAGTGTACGGGGGGGAGGTCGGCTCCTACGAGCAGTACTTC.

Comments on this clone: Within the sample, other DNA sequences also encode this same CDR3. The chain has TRBV29-1 and TRBJ1-2; tentatively, D is TRBD1 (5 bases). The CDR3 runs 13 residues. V lost 3 bases and J 1 base, leaving 9 bases between the germline ends. From germline, CDR1 is SQVTM and CDR2 ANQGSEA. CDR3 nucleotides: TGCAGCGTTGAGGGGGGGAGTAACTATGGCTACACCTTC. It is translated as CSVEGGSNYGYTF.

This clone has a single count. The V gene is TRBV2, the J gene TRBJ2-7; TRBD1 is a possible D gene (6 bases). The CDR3 has 19 residues. Germline V gene sequence: CDR1 SNHLY, CDR2 FYNNEI. V was clipped by 1 base and J by 4 bases, with 26 bases between them. CDR3 loop: CASSEGNFRGRLVGYEQYF. CDR3 DNA sequence: TGTGCCAGCAGTGAAGGAAATTTCAGGGGCAGGTTGGTAGGATACGAGCAGTACTTC.

The chain uses TRBV7-9 and TRBJ2-1, with 10 bases fitting TRBD2. The CDR3 is 15 amino acids. V lost 5 bases to trimming and J lost 8 bases; unmatched junction nucleotides: 9. Per the germline V gene, CDR1 is SEHNR and CDR2 is FQNEAQ (reference sequence). The CDR3 is CASSRLTSGSDEQFF. The DNA of the CDR3 is TGTGCCAGCAGCCGTCTGACTAGCGGGTCGGATGAGCAGTTCTTC.

The rearrangement joins TRBV5-1 to TRBJ2-1; 13 bases fit TRBD2. Germline V gene data show CDR1 as SGHRS and CDR2 as YFSETQ. Unmatched junction bases numbered 7, after V lost 4 bases and J lost 9 bases. The CDR3 is made up of 15 amino acids. The CDR3 DNA sequence: TGCGCCAGCAGCCGGATTACTAGCGGGGGGGCTGAGCAGTTCTTC. Translation gives CASSRITSGGAEQFF. Together with reference TRBV5-1 and TRBJ2-1, the CDR3 gives the full variable domain: KAGVTQTPRYLIKTRGQQVTLSCSPISGHRSVSWYQQTPGQGLQFLFEYFSETQRNKGNFPGRFSGRQFSNSRSEMNVSTLELGDSALYLCASSRITSGGAEQFFGPGTRLTVL.

The rearrangement uses TRBV5-1 and TRBJ1-3; D is unresolved. Looked up from germline, CDR1 is SGHRS and CDR2 is YFSETQ. The CDR3 length is 13 residues. With 5 bases removed from V and 0 bases from J, the gap between germline ends came to 6 bases. CDR3 residues: CASSLSSGNTIYF. CDR3 coding DNA: TGCGCCAGCAGTCTTAGCTCTGGAAACACCATATATTTT.

The chain has TRBV4-2 and TRBJ1-6; 7 nucleotides match TRBD1. This CDR3 comprises 15 residues. Germline loops: CDR1 LGHNA, CDR2 YNFKEQ. With V trimmed by 3 bases and J by 8 bases, 7 bases remained unmatched. As DNA, the CDR3 is TGTGCCAGCAGCCAGACACAGGGGTGGGATTCACCCCTCCACTTT. It yields the protein CASSQTQGWDSPLHF.

V gene TRBV28 combines with J gene TRBJ1-2, with a tentative D call TRBD1 (6 bases). The CDR3 covers 13 residues. V lost 6 bases and J lost 2, with 10 bases in between. Germline V gives CDR1 MDHEN, CDR2 SYDVKM. CDR3 region: CASSSGANYGYTF. The CDR3 DNA follows: TGTGCCAGCAGCTCAGGGGCCAACTATGGCTACACCTTC.

The chain uses TRBV18 and TRBJ1-5; unclear D gene. Germline values: CDR1 KGHSH, CDR2 LQKENI. There are 12 residues in the CDR3. V was shortened by 6 bases and J by 4 bases, with 7 bases between the two germline ends. The CDR3, as DNA: TGTGCCAGCTCGGAGCAGAATCAGCCCCAGCATTTT. This translates into CASSEQNQPQHF.

In DNA form, the CDR3 reads TGCGCCAGCAGCCCGACAGGGCGTGAAGGCTACACCTTC. It is translated as CASSPTGREGYTF. The chain joins TRBV5-1 to TRBJ1-2; 7 bases agree with TRBD1. The CDR3 spans 13 residues. The J segment lost 8 bases and the V segment lost 4 bases, leaving 8 bases of the junction unmatched. The germline gives CDR1 SGHRS, CDR2 YFSETQ.

This chain links TRBV7-2 with TRBJ1-2, with 7 bases fitting TRBD1. The germline CDR1 and CDR2 sequences are SGHTA and FQGNSA. The CDR3 totals 14 residues. Trimming removed 5 bases from V and 5 bases from J; junction bases left unmatched: 8. Here the CDR3 reads CASSSTGQPYGYTF. The CDR3 nucleotides are TGTGCCAGCAGCAGCACGGGACAGCCTTATGGCTACACCTTC.

V gene TRBV28 combines with J gene TRBJ1-2; D call uncertain. Germline V gene sequence: CDR1 MDHEN, CDR2 SYDVKM. V lost 9 bases and J lost 2, with 10 bases in between. This CDR3 is built from 12 residues. CDR3 sequence (DNA): TGTGCCAGTTCGACGGGAAACTATGGCTACACCTTC. It codes for CASSTGNYGYTF.

This chain uses TRBV9 with TRBJ2-1; 7 bases are shared with TRBD1. The trim removed 3 bases at V and 8 bases at J, leaving 11 bases unmatched. Germline loops: CDR1 SGDLS, CDR2 YYNGEE. The CDR3 extends over 15 amino acids. In nucleotides, the CDR3 is TGTGCCAGCAGCGCCCGGGACAGTCCTATGTATGAGCAGTTCTTC. Translated: CASSARDSPMYEQFF.

The chain carries TRBV7-6 and TRBJ1-5, with 11 bases identical to TRBD1. V gave up 5 bases and J gave up 8 bases; unmatched junction bases: 11. There are 16 residues in the CDR3. Germline CDR1 SGHVS, CDR2 FNYEAQ. The CDR3 loop reads CASSRGQGDLGEPQHF. The CDR3 bases are TGTGCCAGCAGCCGGGGACAGGGGGACCTGGGGGAGCCCCAGCATTTT.